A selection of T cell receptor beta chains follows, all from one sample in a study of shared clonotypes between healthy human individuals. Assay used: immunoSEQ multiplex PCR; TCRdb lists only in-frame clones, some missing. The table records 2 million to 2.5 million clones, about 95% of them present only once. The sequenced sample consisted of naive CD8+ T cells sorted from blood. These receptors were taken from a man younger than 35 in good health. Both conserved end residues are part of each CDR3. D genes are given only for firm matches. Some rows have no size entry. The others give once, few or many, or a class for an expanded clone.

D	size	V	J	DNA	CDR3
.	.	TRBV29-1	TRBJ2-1	TGCAGCGTTCCACAGGGTCTTGAGCAGTTCTTC	CSVPQGLEQFF
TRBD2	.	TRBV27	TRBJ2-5	TGTGCCAGCAGTTTTAAGGGATTCGAGCGGGGGGGAAAAGAGACCCAGTACTTC	CASSFKGFERGGKETQYF
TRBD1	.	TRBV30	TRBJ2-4	TGTGCCTGGAGTGATGGACAGGGCCGAAACATTCAGTACTTC	CAWSDGQGRNIQYF
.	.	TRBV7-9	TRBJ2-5	TGTGCCAGCAGCTTCCCTAGCGAGGAGACCCAGTACTTC	CASSFPSEETQYF
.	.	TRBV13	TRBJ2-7	TGTGCCAGCAGCTCTTCCGTGGGAGACTACGAGCAGTACTTC	CASSSSVGDYEQYF
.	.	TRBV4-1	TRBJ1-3	TGCGCCAGCAGCCAGGAGGTCCTATCTGGAAACACCATATATTTT	CASSQEVLSGNTIYF
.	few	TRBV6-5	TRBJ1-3	TGTGCCAGCAGTACTCTGGGAAACACCATATATTTT	CASSTLGNTIYF
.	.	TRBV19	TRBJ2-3	TGTGCCAGTACCTCCTATGGAGATACGCAGTATTTT	CASTSYGDTQYF
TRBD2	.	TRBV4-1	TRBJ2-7	TGCGCCAGCAGCCAAGAGGGAGGGGTTGGCTACGAGCAGTACTTC	CASSQEGGVGYEQYF
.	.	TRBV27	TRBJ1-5	TGTGCCAGCAGTTTCGGACTCAATCAGCCCCAGCATTTT	CASSFGLNQPQHF
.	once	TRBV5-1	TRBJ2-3	TGCGCCAGCAGCTTGGCCGCGGGGGCTCCCACAGATACGCAGTATTTT	CASSLAAGAPTDTQYF
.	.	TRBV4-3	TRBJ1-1	TGCGCCAGCAGCCAAGATACCCCGAGGACAGTTCCCGTCGAAGCTTTCTTT	CASSQDTPRTVPVEAFF
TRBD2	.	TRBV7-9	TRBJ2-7	TGTGCCAGCAGCCCGCCAGGGACTAGCGGTTCCTACGAGCAGTACTTC	CASSPPGTSGSYEQYF
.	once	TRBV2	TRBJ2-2	TGTGCCAGCAATAAGGGCAGGGCTATCGCCGGGGAGCTGTTTTTT	CASNKGRAIAGELFF
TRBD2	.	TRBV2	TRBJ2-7	TGTGCCAGCAGGGGACTAGCGGAATACGAGCAGTACTTC	CASRGLAEYEQYF
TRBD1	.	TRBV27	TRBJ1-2	TGTGCCAGCAGTATACGGACAGGGAACCGCCTCTATGGCTACACCTTC	CASSIRTGNRLYGYTF
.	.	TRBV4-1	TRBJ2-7	TGCGCCAGCAGCCAGGCGCCGGGGACCGCCTACGAGCAGTACTTC	CASSQAPGTAYEQYF
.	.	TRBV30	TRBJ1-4	TGTGCCGGGATACCAGGGACTAATGAAAAACTGTTTTTT	CAGIPGTNEKLFF
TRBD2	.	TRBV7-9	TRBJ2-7	TGTGCCAGCAGCTTAGCATCCGGGAGGACCCACGAGCAGTACTTC	CASSLASGRTHEQYF
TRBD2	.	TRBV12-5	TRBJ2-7	TGTGCTAGTGGTTTGATACTAGCGGGAACCTACGAGCAGTACTTC	CASGLILAGTYEQYF
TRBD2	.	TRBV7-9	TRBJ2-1	TGTGCCAGCAGCTTACCTAGCGGGACCTACAATGAGCAGTTCTTC	CASSLPSGTYNEQFF
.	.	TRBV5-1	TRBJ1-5	TGCGCCAGCAGCTTGGAGGCGGGGGCAAATCAGCCCCAGCATTTT	CASSLEAGANQPQHF
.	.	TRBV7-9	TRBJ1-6	TGTGCCAGCAGCGCCCCGGAGGGTTATAATTCACCCCTCCACTTT	CASSAPEGYNSPLHF
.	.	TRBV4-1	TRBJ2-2	TGCGCCAGCAGGCACAGGGTCGGGGACACCGGGGAGCTGTTTTTT	CASRHRVGDTGELFF